Below are 29 T cell receptor beta chains sequenced from a single sample in a study of T-cell reconstitution after alpha-beta-depleted transplantation in children. Preparing the TCRbeta library involved the use of unique molecular identifiers. TCRdb independently ran MiXCR on the PCR reads; one entry per CDR3 protein. Of roughly 200,000 distinct CDR3 sequences in the sample, around 8.4% were seen once. The sequences come from PBMCs, mostly from graft donor cells, collected 360 days after TCRalphabeta/CD19-depleted stem cell transplant. These receptor sequences come from a male patient aged 2-9 years who had a stem cell transplant for acute myeloid leukemia, so the T cells may come from the graft donor.

This clonotype occurred many times. The genes are TRBV29-1 and TRBJ2-5, with D possibly being TRBD1 or TRBD2 (5 bases each). The germline V and J ends were trimmed by 7 bases and 4 bases, with 16 bases remaining between them. The V gene's germline CDR1 is SQVTM and CDR2 ANQGSEA. The CDR3 extends over 13 amino acids. CDR3 in amino acids: CSARGDLAETQYF. In nucleotides, the CDR3 is TGCAGCGCCAGAGGGGATTTAGCAGAGACCCAGTACTTC.

This clonotype appeared many times. This sequence joins TRBV7-6 and TRBJ2-7; D is uncertain. V was cut by 6 bases and J by 2 bases, with 2 bases left in between. Germline-derived CDR1 and CDR2 are SGHVS and FNYEAQ. CDR3 length: 10 residues. CDR3 sequence: CASSPYEQYV. The CDR3 DNA reads as TGTGCCAGCAGTCCCTACGAGCAGTACGTC.

This clonotype appeared a few times. V usage is TRBV7-9 and J usage is TRBJ2-7; D perhaps matches TRBD2 (5 bases). The CDR3 is 15 amino acids. The germline V and J ends were trimmed by 6 bases and 5 bases, with 20 bases remaining between them. Germline CDR1 reads SEHNR; CDR2 reads FQNEAQ (reference sequence). The CDR3 loop is CASSPWVGSGDEQYF. DNA for the CDR3: TGTGCCAGCAGTCCATGGGTTGGGAGCGGCGACGAGCAGTACTTC. Complete variable domain (other parts from reference TRBV7-9 and TRBJ2-7): DTGVSQNPRHKITKRGQNVTFRCDPISEHNRLYWYRQTLGQGPEFLTYFQNEAQLEKSRLLSDRFSAERPKGSFSTLEIQRTEQGDSAMYLCASSPWVGSGDEQYFGPGTRLTVT.

The chain couples TRBV12-3 or TRBV12-4 to TRBJ2-1; tentative D call: TRBD2 (7 bases). The CDR3 loop spans 16 amino acids. Trimming cost V 4 bases and J 2 bases, with 15 bases left between them. In DNA form, the CDR3 reads TGTGCCAGCAGTTCCCCCCGGGGGGCTACCTACAATGAGCAGTTCTTC. It codes for CASSSPRGATYNEQFF.

The chain combines TRBV12-3 or TRBV12-4 with TRBJ2-7; TRBD2 aligns across 10 bases. There are 14 residues in the CDR3. CDR3 sequence (DNA): TGTGCCAGCAGTCTAGCGGGGGCCGCCTACGAGCAGTACGTC. Protein: CASSLAGAAYEQYV.

The chain recombines TRBV20-1 with TRBJ1-1; 10 nucleotides agree with TRBD1. Germline CDR1 reads DFQATT; CDR2 reads SNEGSKA (reference sequence). This CDR3 spans 14 amino acids. The ends lost 3 bases at V and 6 bases at J; junction bases unmatched: 7. CDR3 DNA: TGCAGTGCTAGGCCCGGACAGGGGGACTCTGAAGCTTTCTTT. Encoded protein: CSARPGQGDSEAFF.

This clonotype was counted at least ten times. The rearrangement uses TRBV18 and TRBJ2-7, with 14 bases identical to TRBD2. Unmatched junction bases numbered 10, after V lost 6 bases and J lost 3 bases. There are 17 residues in the CDR3. CDR1 and CDR2 (germline): KGHSH, LQKENI. CDR3 sequence (DNA): TGTGCCAGCTCCCAGGGACTAGCGGGGGACAACGGCTACGAGCAGTACGTC. This codes for CASSQGLAGDNGYEQYV.

This clonotype was counted between two and nine times. V is TRBV7-6 and J is TRBJ1-1, with D hard to call. Germline-derived CDR1 and CDR2 are SGHVS and FNYEAQ. V was trimmed by 5 bases and J by 1 base, leaving 8 bases between them. This CDR3 contains 13 residues. DNA of the CDR3: TGTGCCAGCAGCCCTTTTGCGAACACTGAAGCTTTCTTT. Translation: CASSPFANTEAFF. The full variable domain, its missing parts supplied by reference TRBV7-6 and TRBJ1-1, is GAGVSQSPRYKVTKRGQDVALRCDPISGHVSLYWYRQALGQGPEFLTYFNYEAQQDKSGLPNDRFSAERPEGSISTLTIQRTEQRDSAMYRCASSPFANTEAFFGQGTRLTVV.

This clonotype was seen a few times. The rearrangement uses TRBV9 and TRBJ2-3, with TRBD2 matching over 8 bases. V trimming: 3 bases; J trimming: 0 bases; junction bases outside the gene matches: 0. Germline V lookup: CDR1 SGDLS, CDR2 YYNGEE. This CDR3 has 14 residues. The CDR3 region is CASSASGSTDTQYF. Here the CDR3 DNA reads TGTGCCAGCAGCGCTAGCGGGAGCACAGATACGCAGTATTTT.

A few counts support this clonotype. V gene TRBV6-2 or TRBV6-3 combines with J gene TRBJ1-2; 9 bases map to TRBD1. CDR3 length equals 14 residues. The V segment lost 7 bases and the J segment 8 bases; nucleotides outside the gene matches: 11. The V gene's germline CDR1 is MNHEY and CDR2 SVGEGT. The CDR3 here is CASNDPGQGIGYTF. As DNA, the CDR3 is TGTGCCAGCAACGATCCGGGACAGGGAATAGGCTACACCTTC.

This clonotype was found a few times. This chain connects TRBV2 to TRBJ2-2; 8 nucleotides line up with TRBD2. The germline V gene encodes CDR1 SNHLY and CDR2 FYNNEI. The CDR3 loop spans 14 amino acids. Trimming cost V 5 bases and J 6 bases; bases outside gene matches: 5. For the CDR3, the DNA is TGTGCCAGCAGTAAACGGACTAGCCCCGGGGAGCTGTTTTTT. It specifies CASSKRTSPGELFF.

Comment on this clonotype: Just one base apart from a much larger clone, this may be a read error. The rearrangement joins TRBV20-1 to TRBJ1-1; D not certain. The germline V and J ends were trimmed by 1 base and 4 bases, with 10 bases remaining between them. Germline assignment: CDR1 DFQATT and CDR2 SNEGSKA (reference sequence). The CDR3 runs to 13 residues. This CDR3 reads CSARAKVSTEAFF. In nucleotides, the CDR3 is TGCAGTGCTAGAGCTAAAGTGAGCACTGAAGCTTTCTTT.

This clonotype has a handful of counts. V gene TRBV7-2 combines with J gene TRBJ1-2, with 8 nucleotides matching TRBD1. The CDR3 has 12 amino acids. Germline CDR1 and CDR2: SGHTA and FQGNSA. Trimming removed 7 bases from V and 8 bases from J; junction bases left unmatched: 6. DNA for the CDR3: TGTGCCAGCATCTCAGGGGGCACGGGCTACACCTTC. Translating it yields CASISGGTGYTF.

The chain has TRBV7-2 and TRBJ1-1, with TRBD1 matching 7 bases. Germline CDR1 SGHTA, CDR2 FQGNSA. The CDR3 contains 13 residues. The ends lost 6 bases at V and 4 bases at J; junction bases unmatched: 5. CDR3 nucleotide sequence: TGTGCCAGCAGTCGTGACAGGGCCACTGAAGCTTTCTTT. It translates to CASSRDRATEAFF.

This clonotype was seen repeatedly, ten times or more. This chain uses TRBV20-1 with TRBJ2-5; unclear D gene. There are 14 residues in the CDR3. The V end lost 0 bases, the J end lost 2 bases, and 10 bases lay between the germline ends. The germline V gene has CDR1 DFQATT and CDR2 SNEGSKA (reference sequence). CDR3 DNA: TGCAGTGCTAGAGATTTCGCAGTACAAGAGACCCAGTACTTC. This codes for CSARDFAVQETQYF.

This clonotype was counted ten times or more. The chain recombines TRBV7-8 with TRBJ1-6; 7 bases line up with TRBD1. The length of the CDR3 is 17 residues. Trimming removed 5 bases from V and 0 bases from J; junction bases left unmatched: 7. Germline assignment: CDR1 SGHVS and CDR2 FQNEAQ. The CDR3 sequence is CASSEETGSSYNSPLHF. The CDR3 DNA is TGTGCCAGCAGCGAAGAGACAGGGAGCTCCTATAATTCACCCCTCCACTTT.

This clonotype occurred a few times. The chain uses TRBV5-1 and TRBJ2-2, with D possibly called TRBD1 or TRBD2 (5 bases each). The germline V and J ends were trimmed by 0 bases and 9 bases, with 9 bases remaining between them. Germline-derived CDR1 and CDR2 are SGHRS and YFSETQ. The CDR3 is 13 amino acids. Written as DNA, the CDR3 is TGCGCCAGCAGCTTGGGGGGACCGAGGGAGCTGTTTTTT. It encodes CASSLGGPRELFF.

The sample holds a few counts of this clonotype. This chain uses TRBV5-1 with TRBJ1-1; D not resolved. The CDR3 length is 16 residues. Germline V gene lookup returns CDR1 SGHRS and CDR2 YFSETQ. Trimming cost V 0 bases and J 11 bases, with 23 bases left between them. CDR3 protein: CASSLEARVASSGAFF. The CDR3 DNA reads TGCGCCAGCAGCTTGGAGGCAAGGGTGGCTTCTTCGGGGGCTTTCTTT.

This clonotype turned up a few times. This chain connects TRBV29-1 to TRBJ2-7; D is ambiguous. The CDR3 totals 11 residues. Germline CDR1 is SQVTM and CDR2 is ANQGSEA. V lost 4 bases and J lost 3, with 7 bases in between. The CDR3 protein is CSVAHSYEQYF. The DNA of the CDR3 is TGCAGCGTTGCGCACAGCTACGAGCAGTACTTC.

This clonotype was observed at least ten times. The chain joins TRBV10-3 to TRBJ1-1; D ambiguous. The V gene lost 0 bases and the J gene lost 6 bases, with 8 bases spanning the gap. The CDR3 covers 13 residues. Germline V gene data show CDR1 as ENHRY and CDR2 as SYGVKD. For the CDR3, the DNA is TGTGCCATCAGTGAGTCGAGTCGAGCTGAAGCTTTCTTT. This translates into CAISESSRAEAFF.

The chain uses TRBV7-9 and TRBJ2-1, with a possible D match to TRBD2 (5 bases). V lost 2 bases and J 3 bases, leaving 17 bases between the germline ends. This CDR3 comprises 17 residues. CDR1 and CDR2 (germline): SEHNR, FQNEAQ (reference sequence). CDR3 bases: TGTGCCAGCAGCTTAAGGTTAGCGTCCGTTCGCTACAATGAGCAGTTCTTC. Its protein is CASSLRLASVRYNEQFF.

Only a few counts were recorded for this clonotype. The chain links TRBV25-1 to TRBJ1-1; D not resolved. The germline V gene encodes CDR1 MGHDK and CDR2 SYGVNS. Trimming removed 0 bases from V and 5 bases from J, with 13 bases in between. The CDR3 totals 15 residues. The CDR3 loop is CASSEYAGLGTEAFF. CDR3 sequence (DNA): TGTGCCAGCAGTGAATATGCGGGGTTAGGGACTGAAGCTTTCTTT.

The table lists this clonotype with many counts. This rearrangement joins TRBV7-2 to TRBJ2-2; D is ambiguous. The CDR3 has 14 residues. Germline CDR1 and CDR2: SGHTA and FQGNSA. Trimming removed 3 bases from V and 5 bases from J, with 10 bases in between. The CDR3 DNA reads as TGTGCCAGCAGCTTGTTTGGTGGGACCGGGGAGCTGTTTTTT. As protein: CASSLFGGTGELFF.

V and J are TRBV5-1 and TRBJ1-1; D is ambiguous. The V gene lost 4 bases and the J gene lost 1 base, with 8 bases spanning the gap. Looked up from germline, CDR1 is SGHRS and CDR2 is YFSETQ. This CDR3 spans 13 amino acids. DNA of the CDR3: TGCGCCAGCAGCAAGGCACCGAACACTGAAGCTTTCTTT. It yields the protein CASSKAPNTEAFF.

This clonotype has at least ten counts. This chain links TRBV7-9 with TRBJ2-5, with D perhaps TRBD1 (5 bases). The V end lost 1 base, the J end lost 5 bases, and 14 bases lay between the germline ends. The germline CDR1 and CDR2 sequences are SEHNR and FQNEAQ (reference sequence). There are 15 residues in the CDR3. The CDR3 sequence: CASSLDRRFGETQYF. For the CDR3, the DNA is TGTGCCAGCAGCTTAGACAGGAGATTTGGGGAGACCCAGTACTTC.

This rearrangement joins TRBV20-1 to TRBJ2-1; TRBD2 agrees at 7 bases. Germline-derived CDR1 and CDR2 are DFQATT and SNEGSKA (reference sequence). J gave up 3 bases and V 6 bases, and 26 bases lay outside the gene matches. The CDR3 extends over 20 amino acids. CDR3 protein: CSAPGGGTGTTRLIYNEQFF. CDR3 nucleotide sequence: TGCAGTGCACCCGGGGGAGGCACCGGGACTACCCGCTTAATCTACAATGAGCAGTTCTTC.

The table lists this clonotype with many counts. This chain joins TRBV24-1 and TRBJ1-2; D remains ambiguous. With 3 bases removed from V and 2 bases from J, the gap between germline ends came to 6 bases. Germline CDR1 and CDR2: KGHDR and SFDVKD. The CDR3 length is 13 residues. The CDR3 protein is CATSDGGNYGYTF. Here the CDR3 DNA reads TGTGCCACCAGTGATGGAGGGAACTATGGCTACACCTTC.

This clonotype was observed many times. This chain joins TRBV7-3 and TRBJ2-1, with 8 bases aligning to TRBD1. Germline V gene sequence: CDR1 SGHTA, CDR2 FQGTGA. The CDR3 has 13 residues. V gave up 5 bases and J gave up 5 bases; unmatched junction bases: 2. The CDR3, as DNA: TGTGCCAGCAGCCTGACAGGGGACAATGAGCAGTTCTTC. Amino acids: CASSLTGDNEQFF.

This rearrangement joins TRBV12-3 or TRBV12-4 to TRBJ2-1; 9 positions agree with TRBD1. The CDR3 spans 15 residues. Trimming cost V 7 bases and J 1 base; bases outside gene matches: 5. In nucleotides, the CDR3 is TGTGCCAGCAAACAGGGGGCTCGGTCCTACAATGAGCAGTTCTTC. This translates into CASKQGARSYNEQFF.